The next 27 T cell receptor beta chains were all read from a single sample in a study of beta chain features in type 1 diabetes. Overall study findings and caveats: For Type 1 diabetes patients, all four CD4+ subsets carried TCRB CDR3s that were moderately but significantly shorter.

Reverse transcription of all isolated RNA meant that expressed TCRB transcripts were sequenced. The repertoire was sequenced with immunoSEQ multiplex PCR; TCRdb's copy has only in-frame clones and lacks some. The sample gives about 15,000 clones, around three quarters of which show up once; about 2.5% is in the top ten. Their target antigens are unknown. Sequencing was done on a sample of Tregs from blood. The receptors originated from a man aged 30-40 years with type 1 diabetes.

The gene calls are TRBV25-1 and TRBJ2-5; D not resolved. The CDR3 runs to 12 residues. Germline values: CDR1 MGHDK, CDR2 SYGVNS. The V end lost 7 bases, the J end lost 5 bases, and 11 bases lay between the germline ends. The CDR3 DNA is TGTGCCAGCACGGGTCTCGGGGAGACCCAGTACTTC. Translation: CASTGLGETQYF.

J is TRBJ2-3 and V is TRBV7-9; 11 bases match TRBD1. V shed 3 bases and J 6 bases; nucleotides not matched to a gene: 8. The CDR3 is made up of 16 amino acids. CDR1 SEHNR and CDR2 FQNEAQ come from the germline V gene (reference sequence). CDR3 nucleotide sequence: TGTGCCAGCAGCTTTCGGACAGGGGGCAGGAAGGATACGCAGTATTTT. This translates into CASSFRTGGRKDTQYF.

This rearrangement joins TRBV15 to TRBJ2-1; D might be TRBD1 (5 bases). The CDR3 runs to 15 residues. Deletions cut 1 base from V and 1 base from J, with 8 bases between. The germline CDR1 and CDR2 sequences are LNHNV and YYDKDF (reference sequence). The CDR3 is CATSRAQASYNEQFF. The CDR3, as DNA: TGTGCCACCAGCAGAGCACAGGCGTCCTACAATGAGCAGTTCTTC.

The V gene is TRBV19, the J gene TRBJ2-7; the D gene is possibly TRBD1 (6 bases). V was cut by 4 bases and J by 9 bases, with 22 bases left in between. This CDR3 region has 15 residues. Germline CDR1 is LNHDA and CDR2 is SQIVND (reference sequence). CDR3: CASSRWGQAYSGQYF. The CDR3 DNA sequence: TGTGCCAGTAGTAGGTGGGGGCAGGCGTACTCTGGGCAGTACTTC.

The table lists this clone with a few counts. The chain employs TRBV19 and TRBJ1-4; a weak D match, TRBD1 (6 bases). Germline-derived CDR1 and CDR2 are LNHDA and SQIVND (reference sequence). V gave up 3 bases and J gave up 8 bases, with 13 bases separating them. The CDR3 contains 14 residues. The CDR3 nucleotides read TGTGCCAGTAGTATCGGGCAGGGGCTGGAAAAACTGTTTTTT. It encodes CASSIGQGLEKLFF.

The V gene is TRBV4-2, the J gene TRBJ2-1; tentative D call: TRBD2 (6 bases). The V end was cut by 1 base, the J end by 6 bases, with 16 bases between. CDR1 and CDR2 from the germline V gene are LGHNA and YNFKEQ. CDR3 size: 16 residues. The DNA of the CDR3 is TGTGCCAGCAGCCAAGTCAGACCGGGACTTGGCAATGAGCAGTTCTTC. It specifies CASSQVRPGLGNEQFF.

In this sample, this clone turned up a few times. J is TRBJ2-3 and V is TRBV5-1; D gene ambiguous. Germline CDR1 SGHRS, CDR2 YFSETQ. The CDR3 is 14 residues long. V was clipped by 2 bases and J by 1 base, with 8 bases between them. This chain's CDR3 is CASSLASGTDTQYF. Written as DNA, the CDR3 is TGCGCCAGCAGCTTAGCGAGCGGCACAGATACGCAGTATTTT.

This clone came up a few times. The rearrangement joins TRBV5-1 to TRBJ2-5; 7 positions agree with TRBD1. Germline-derived CDR1 and CDR2 are SGHRS and YFSETQ. The ends lost 5 bases at V and 4 bases at J; junction bases unmatched: 5. CDR3 size: 13 residues. The DNA of the CDR3 is TGCGCCAGCAGAACAGGGGTGGGAGAGACCCAGTACTTC. Translated: CASRTGVGETQYF.

The chain couples TRBV19 to TRBJ2-2; TRBD2 aligns across 11 bases. Per germline, CDR1 LNHDA and CDR2 SQIVND (reference sequence). This CDR3 comprises 16 residues. The trim removed 7 bases at V and 2 bases at J, leaving 6 bases unmatched. CDR3 in amino acids: CASTSTSGSNTGELFF. CDR3 sequence (DNA): TGTGCCAGTACCTCCACTAGCGGGAGTAACACCGGGGAGCTGTTTTTT. Looking up the rest from reference TRBV19 and TRBJ2-2 gives the full variable domain: DGGITQSPKYLFRKEGQNVTLSCEQNLNHDAMYWYRQDPGQGLRLIYYSQIVNDFQKGDIAEGYSVSREKKESFPLTVTSAQKNPTAFYLCASTSTSGSNTGELFFGEGSRLTVL.

The chain employs TRBV7-2 and TRBJ2-1, with 11 bases fitting TRBD2. This CDR3 spans 16 amino acids. From germline, CDR1 is SGHTA and CDR2 FQGNSA. V was pared by 8 bases and J by 9 bases, with 15 bases of the junction left unmatched. The CDR3 protein is CASRPQIAGGLIEQFF. The CDR3 coding sequence is TGTGCCAGCCGGCCTCAGATAGCGGGAGGGCTTATTGAGCAGTTCTTC.

The chain carries TRBV1 and TRBJ2-6; TRBD2, the table's D call, lacks a check against the DNA. TRBV1 is shown as a pseudogene. The CDR3 contains 17 residues. The CDR3 region is CTSRRARAQSRANVLTF. The DNA for the CDR3 is TGCACCAGCAGGAGGGCACGTGCACAAAGTCGGGCCAACGTCCTGACTTTC.

The rearrangement links TRBV10-3 to TRBJ1-2, with unresolved D. The CDR3 has 14 residues. Germline V gene data show CDR1 as ENHRY and CDR2 as SYGVKD. The V gene lost 3 bases and the J gene lost 0 bases, with 8 bases spanning the gap. The CDR3 protein is CAISEPGANYGYTF. CDR3 DNA: TGTGCCATCAGTGAACCAGGTGCTAACTATGGCTACACCTTC.

The chain recombines TRBV4-1 with TRBJ2-2; 8 positions agree with TRBD2. Germline lookup yields CDR1 MGHRA and CDR2 YSYEKL. Germline trimming cut 4 bases from V and 5 bases from J; bases unmatched to any gene: 6. The CDR3 runs 15 residues. The CDR3 nucleotides read TGCGCCAGCAGCCCGGGGGGGGGACCTACCGGGGAGCTGTTTTTT. Amino acid sequence: CASSPGGGPTGELFF.

The table lists this clone with a few counts. This chain uses TRBV9 with TRBJ2-2; 9 bases fit TRBD2. V was clipped by 5 bases and J by 0 bases; unmatched bases: 2. Germline V CDR1 and CDR2: SGDLS, YYNGEE. The CDR3 is 15 residues long. The CDR3 region has the DNA TGTGCCAGCAGACCTAGCGGGACGAACACCGGGGAGCTGTTTTTT. Its protein is CASRPSGTNTGELFF.

The chain joins TRBV2 to TRBJ2-7; the D gene is possibly TRBD2 (6 bases). The germline gives CDR1 SNHLY, CDR2 FYNNEI. V lost 1 base, J lost 4 bases, and 14 bases lay in between. CDR3 size: 15 residues. The CDR3 bases are TGTGCCAGCAGTGAAGAGCGGGTTGTCCGTTACGAGCAGTACTTC. This gives the protein CASSEERVVRYEQYF.

The V gene is TRBV6-6, the J gene TRBJ2-7; 7 nucleotides match TRBD1. This CDR3 has 15 amino acids. Germline V lookup: CDR1 MNHNY, CDR2 SVGAGI (reference sequence). V lost 5 bases, J lost 6 bases, and 13 bases stayed unmatched. The CDR3 region has the DNA TGTGCCAGCAGTACCTCCTGGACAGGTCAGCTCGAGCAGTACTTC. It translates to CASSTSWTGQLEQYF.

V gene TRBV30 combines with J gene TRBJ1-1, with D maybe TRBD1 (5 bases). CDR1 and CDR2 (germline): GTSNPN, SVGIG (reference sequence). V dropped 3 bases and J dropped 5 bases, with 19 bases sitting between them. The CDR3 length is 15 residues. The CDR3 is CAWSVKTGGVTEAFF. In DNA form, the CDR3 reads TGTGCCTGGAGCGTAAAAACGGGGGGGGTAACTGAAGCTTTCTTT.

The chain couples TRBV7-2 to TRBJ1-1; 7 bases match TRBD1. The germline CDR1 and CDR2 sequences are SGHTA and FQGNSA. The CDR3 consists of 11 residues. The V and J ends lost 5 bases and 10 bases, in that order; junction bases with no gene match: 4. The CDR3 reads CASSPDRVAFF. CDR3 bases: TGTGCCAGCAGCCCAGACAGGGTAGCTTTCTTT. Full variable domain (remainder filled in from reference TRBV7-2 and TRBJ1-1): GAGVSQSPSNKVTEKGKDVELRCDPISGHTALYWYRQSLGQGLEFLIYFQGNSAPDKSGLPSDRFSAERTGGSVSTLTIQRTQQEDSAVYLCASSPDRVAFFGQGTRLTVV.

The rearrangement uses TRBV5-1 and TRBJ2-3; TRBD1 might be the D (5 bases). The CDR3 is 15 amino acids. V was trimmed by 4 bases and J by 1 base, leaving 13 bases between them. The V gene's germline CDR1 is SGHRS and CDR2 YFSETQ. In DNA, the CDR3 is TGCGCCAGCAGCGCCGGACATCTCGGCACAGATACGCAGTATTTT. The encoded protein is CASSAGHLGTDTQYF. The full variable domain, its missing parts supplied by reference TRBV5-1 and TRBJ2-3, is KAGVTQTPRYLIKTRGQQVTLSCSPISGHRSVSWYQQTPGQGLQFLFEYFSETQRNKGNFPGRFSGRQFSNSRSEMNVSTLELGDSALYLCASSAGHLGTDTQYFGPGTRLTVL.

V gene TRBV7-8 combines with J gene TRBJ2-1; 8 bases line up with TRBD1. In germline, CDR1 is SGHVS, CDR2 FQNEAQ. This CDR3 contains 16 residues. V was clipped by 4 bases and J by 2 bases; unmatched bases: 7. CDR3 loop: CASSSTGTGAYNEQFF. The CDR3 bases are TGTGCCAGCAGCTCGACCGGGACAGGAGCCTACAATGAGCAGTTCTTC. Variable domain in full (rest from reference TRBV7-8 and TRBJ2-1): GAGVSQSPRYKVAKRGQDVALRCDPISGHVSLFWYQQALGQGPEFLTYFQNEAQLDKSGLPSDRFFAERPEGSVSTLKIQRTQQEDSAVYLCASSSTGTGAYNEQFFGPGTRLTVL.

This clone was recorded a few times. The chain recombines TRBV19 with TRBJ2-5, with TRBD1 as a possible D gene (6 bases). The CDR3 is 15 residues long. CDR1 is LNHDA and CDR2 is SQIVND in the germline V gene (reference sequence). V was shortened by 6 bases and J by 5 bases, with 19 bases between the two germline ends. The CDR3 region is CASSQTVTGSETQYF. Here the CDR3 DNA reads TGTGCCAGTAGCCAGACAGTAACAGGGTCCGAGACCCAGTACTTC.

The J gene is TRBJ1-1, the V gene TRBV29-1; the D gene is possibly TRBD1 (5 bases). The CDR3 spans 13 residues. Trimming took 6 bases from V and 0 from J, leaving 11 bases between them. Germline V gene lookup returns CDR1 SQVTM and CDR2 ANQGSEA. The chain's CDR3 is CSVGGGVNTEAFF. The CDR3 DNA sequence: TGCAGCGTCGGGGGGGGTGTGAACACTGAAGCTTTCTTT.

This chain joins TRBV7-9 and TRBJ1-1, with a weak D call TRBD1 (5 bases). The V end was cut by 7 bases, the J end by 6 bases, with 18 bases between. Germline-derived CDR1 and CDR2 are SEHNR and FQNEAQ (reference sequence). CDR3 size: 14 residues. CDR3 in DNA: TGTGCCAGCACCCGCCGGGGGGGTACGGCTGAAGCTTTCTTT. It is translated as CASTRRGGTAEAFF.

The genes are TRBV18 and TRBJ2-7, with 10 bases aligning to TRBD2. The trim removed 0 bases at V and 2 bases at J, leaving 1 base unmatched. The germline CDR1 and CDR2 sequences are KGHSH and LQKENI. The CDR3 has 15 amino acids. CDR3: CASSPPSGRAYEQYF. DNA of the CDR3: TGTGCCAGCTCACCACCCAGCGGGAGGGCCTACGAGCAGTACTTC.

This clone turned up a few times. The chain combines TRBV11-2 with TRBJ1-1; D not certain. Germline CDR1 SGHAT, CDR2 FQNNGV. V lost 0 bases to trimming and J lost 9 bases, with 11 bases between them. There are 13 residues in the CDR3. This CDR3 is CASSLDRGFQAFF. In DNA, the CDR3 is TGTGCCAGCAGCTTAGATCGAGGGTTTCAAGCTTTCTTT.

This chain connects TRBV19 to TRBJ1-1; no clear D. V was clipped by 8 bases and J by 1 base, with 8 bases between them. In germline, CDR1 is LNHDA, CDR2 SQIVND (reference sequence). CDR3 length: 12 residues. The CDR3 is CASGRQNTEAFF. In DNA form, the CDR3 reads TGTGCCAGTGGCCGACAGAACACTGAAGCTTTCTTT.

The chain is built from TRBV7-2 and TRBJ2-3; D is possibly TRBD1 (5 bases). The CDR3 has 14 residues. The germline gives CDR1 SGHTA, CDR2 FQGNSA. With 5 bases removed from V and 4 bases from J, the gap between germline ends came to 13 bases. The CDR3 sequence: CASSTRARADTQYF. The CDR3, as DNA: TGTGCCAGCAGCACACGGGCCAGGGCAGATACGCAGTATTTT. The full variable domain, its missing parts supplied by reference TRBV7-2 and TRBJ2-3, is GAGVSQSPSNKVTEKGKDVELRCDPISGHTALYWYRQSLGQGLEFLIYFQGNSAPDKSGLPSDRFSAERTGGSVSTLTIQRTQQEDSAVYLCASSTRARADTQYFGPGTRLTVL.